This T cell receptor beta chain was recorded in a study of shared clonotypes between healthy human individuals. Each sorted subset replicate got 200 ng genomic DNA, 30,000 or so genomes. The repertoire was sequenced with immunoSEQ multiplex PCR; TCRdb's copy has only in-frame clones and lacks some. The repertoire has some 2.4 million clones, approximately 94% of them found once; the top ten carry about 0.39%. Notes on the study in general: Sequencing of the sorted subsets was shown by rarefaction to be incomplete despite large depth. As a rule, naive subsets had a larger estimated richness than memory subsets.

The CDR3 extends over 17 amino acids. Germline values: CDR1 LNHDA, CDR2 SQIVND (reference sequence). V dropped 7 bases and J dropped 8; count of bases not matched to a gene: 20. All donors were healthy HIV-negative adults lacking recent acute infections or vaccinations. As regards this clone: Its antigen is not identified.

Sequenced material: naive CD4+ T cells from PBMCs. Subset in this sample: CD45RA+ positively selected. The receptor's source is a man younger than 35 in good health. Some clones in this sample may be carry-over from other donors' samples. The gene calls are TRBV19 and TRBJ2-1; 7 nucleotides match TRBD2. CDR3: CASTPAGRGSGVDEQFF. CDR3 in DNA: TGTGCCAGTACCCCAGCGGGTCGCGGGAGTGGGGTAGATGAGCAGTTCTTC. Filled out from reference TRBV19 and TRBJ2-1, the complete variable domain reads DGGITQSPKYLFRKEGQNVTLSCEQNLNHDAMYWYRQDPGQGLRLIYYSQIVNDFQKGDIAEGYSVSREKKESFPLTVTSAQKNPTAFYLCASTPAGRGSGVDEQFFGPGTRLTVL.